Presented here are 26 T cell receptor beta chains from one specimen sequenced in a study of identical twins. MiXCR, run by TCRdb on the 5' RACE reads, gives a single entry per CDR3 protein. The table includes 400,000 to 500,000 distinct CDR3 sequences, roughly 20% detected once. The sequencing input was naive T cells sorted from blood. Receptors originate from a man aged 50 to 60 in good health.

This clonotype was counted a few times. The genes are TRBV7-9 and TRBJ1-5; D ambiguous. Germline lookup yields CDR1 SEHNR and CDR2 FQNEAQ (reference sequence). CDR3 length equals 13 residues. Trimming removed 4 bases at V and 6 bases at J, with 10 bases between. CDR3 in amino acids: CASSYGDGQPQHF. CDR3 nucleotides: TGTGCCAGCAGCTACGGCGATGGTCAGCCCCAGCATTTT.

The rearrangement uses TRBV4-3 and TRBJ1-4; TRBD1 might be the D (5 bases). The V and J ends lost 2 bases and 5 bases respectively, with 12 bases between them. Per the germline V gene, CDR1 is LGHNA and CDR2 is YSLEER. The CDR3 extends over 15 amino acids. CDR3 bases: TGCGCCAGCAGCCAAACGAGGGGAGCGAATGAAAAACTGTTTTTT. Amino acids: CASSQTRGANEKLFF.

In this sample, this clonotype turned up many times. The CDR3 reads CATSTGTENTIYF. The CDR3 coding sequence is TGTGCCACTTCGACAGGGACGGAAAACACCATATATTTT. J is TRBJ1-3 and V is TRBV24-1, with TRBD1 identical over 7 bases. CDR1 is KGHDR, CDR2 SFDVKD, per germline. The CDR3 contains 13 residues. V was pared by 10 bases and J by 6 bases, with 8 bases of the junction left unmatched.

The V gene is TRBV7-2, the J gene TRBJ1-4; TRBD1 matches at 10 bases. With V trimmed by 7 bases and J by 4 bases, 6 bases remained unmatched. Germline lookup yields CDR1 SGHTA and CDR2 FQGNSA. The CDR3 extends over 15 amino acids. The CDR3 loop is CASTRQGAGNEKLFF. In DNA, the CDR3 is TGTGCCAGCACCCGACAGGGGGCTGGTAATGAAAAACTGTTTTTT.

This clonotype was detected many times. The chain links TRBV5-1 to TRBJ2-1, with D possibly TRBD2 on 5 matching bases. Germline V gene data show CDR1 as SGHRS and CDR2 as YFSETQ. V was pared by 1 base and J by 2 bases, with 10 bases between. CDR3 size: 15 residues. The CDR3 DNA reads TGCGCCAGCAGCTTGTTCGGGGAAACCTACAATGAGCAGTTCTTC. This gives the protein CASSLFGETYNEQFF.

The gene calls are TRBV27 and TRBJ1-1; no clear D. Germline CDR1 is MNHEY and CDR2 is SMNVEV (reference sequence). The CDR3 consists of 14 residues. Trimming took off 2 bases at V and 3 bases at J, with 10 bases between the two ends. CDR3 bases: TGTGCCAGCAGTTTACGCCCCGTGTACACTGAAGCTTTCTTT. This encodes CASSLRPVYTEAFF.

There are a few counts of this clonotype. This sequence joins TRBV5-1 and TRBJ2-5; D is tentatively TRBD1 or TRBD2 (5 bases each). CDR3 length equals 12 residues. Germline assignment: CDR1 SGHRS and CDR2 YFSETQ. With 5 bases removed from V and 4 bases from J, the gap between germline ends came to 9 bases. In DNA form, the CDR3 reads TGCGCCAGCAGTCGGGACCGAGAGACCCAGTACTTC. This codes for CASSRDRETQYF.

Many counts were recorded for this clonotype. A read error may produce the germline difference seen at one junction end. V and J are TRBV7-7 and TRBJ2-2; possibly TRBD1 or TRBD2 for D (5 bases each). The CDR3 is 18 amino acids. In germline, CDR1 is SSHAT, CDR2 FNYEAQ (reference sequence). The CDR3 DNA sequence: TGTGCTAGCAGCCCGCGACTGGGACCGCCCGGGGCCACCGGGGAGCTGTTTTTT. Translated, it gives CASSPRLGPPGATGELFF.

This clonotype was seen only a few times. The chain employs TRBV7-8 and TRBJ2-7; 7 nucleotides line up with TRBD1. The CDR3 has 16 amino acids. The germline V gene encodes CDR1 SGHVS and CDR2 FQNEAQ. Unmatched junction bases numbered 10, after V lost 1 base and J lost 4 bases. The CDR3 loop reads CASSLGLRDRPYEQYF. CDR3 DNA: TGTGCCAGCAGCTTAGGTTTGAGGGACAGACCTTACGAGCAGTACTTC.

The chain links TRBV4-2 to TRBJ2-7, with TRBD1 matching over 9 bases. The CDR3 runs to 15 residues. Germline loops: CDR1 LGHNA, CDR2 YNFKEQ. Trimming removed 1 base from V and 7 bases from J; junction bases left unmatched: 8. CDR3 region: CASSQGPGTGREQYF. CDR3 bases: TGTGCCAGCAGCCAAGGACCCGGGACAGGGAGGGAGCAGTACTTC.

Worth noting for this clonotype: This may be a read error, as it is one base from a much larger clone. V and J are TRBV7-9 and TRBJ2-1; D possibly matches TRBD1 or TRBD2 (5 bases each). Germline CDR1 reads SEHNR; CDR2 reads FQNEAQ (reference sequence). The CDR3 has 14 amino acids. The CDR3 sequence is CASSLVGVLNERFF. CDR3 nucleotide sequence: TGTGCCAGCAGCTTAGTGGGGGTACTAAATGAGCGGTTCTTC.

In its sample, this clonotype was seen many times. V usage is TRBV29-1 and J usage is TRBJ2-4; TRBD2 matches at 13 bases. Germline V gene data show CDR1 as SQVTM and CDR2 as ANQGSEA. There are 16 residues in the CDR3. Trimming at V came to 7 bases and at J to 2 bases, leaving 8 bases not matched to a gene. DNA for the CDR3: TGCAGCGCCCTCCGGACTAGCGGGAGTACCAAAAACATTCAGTACTTC. The encoded protein is CSALRTSGSTKNIQYF.

Here the CDR3 reads CASSPRDEDSPLHF. Written as DNA, the CDR3 is TGTGCCAGCTCACCAAGGGACGAGGATTCACCCCTCCACTTT. This sequence joins TRBV18 and TRBJ1-6; perhaps TRBD1 as D (5 bases). V lost 2 bases and J lost 8, with 10 bases in between. The germline V gene has CDR1 KGHSH and CDR2 LQKENI. The length of the CDR3 is 14 residues.

This chain connects TRBV7-9 to TRBJ2-1; no clear D gene. Trimming cost V 4 bases and J 0 bases, with 7 bases left between them. Germline V gene lookup returns CDR1 SEHNR and CDR2 FQNEAQ (reference sequence). The CDR3 sequence is 14 residues long. CDR3 loop: CASSSTSSYNEQFF. In DNA, the CDR3 is TGTGCCAGCAGCTCCACCTCCTCCTACAATGAGCAGTTCTTC.

This clonotype turned up a few times. The J gene is TRBJ2-7, the V gene TRBV30; the D gene is possibly TRBD2 (5 bases). The CDR3 runs to 12 residues. V lost 4 bases and J 4 bases, leaving 11 bases between the germline ends. The germline CDR1 and CDR2 sequences are GTSNPN and SVGIG (reference sequence). The CDR3 loop is CAWKASPYEQYF. As DNA, the CDR3 is TGTGCCTGGAAGGCTAGCCCGTACGAGCAGTACTTC.

The chain couples TRBV12-3 or TRBV12-4 to TRBJ1-2; 9 bases fit TRBD1. V was clipped by 6 bases and J by 2 bases; unmatched bases: 7. There are 15 residues in the CDR3. CDR3 DNA: TGTGCCAGCAGCCTGACCGGGACAGGGAACTATGGCTACACCTTC. Protein sequence: CASSLTGTGNYGYTF.

This clonotype appeared a few times. The chain links TRBV12-3 or TRBV12-4 to TRBJ2-7; either TRBD1 or TRBD2 may supply D (5 bases each). V was trimmed by 3 bases and J by 5 bases, leaving 14 bases between them. This CDR3 contains 14 residues. CDR3: CASSLMGVEDEQYF. The CDR3 DNA follows: TGTGCCAGCAGTTTGATGGGGGTCGAGGACGAGCAGTACTTC.

The V and J genes are TRBV20-1 and TRBJ1-1; possibly TRBD1 for D (5 bases). This CDR3 is built from 14 residues. Germline V gene sequence: CDR1 DFQATT, CDR2 SNEGSKA (reference sequence). V lost 1 base to trimming and J lost 1 base, with 10 bases between them. CDR3 region: CSARVAGPNTEAFF. CDR3 nucleotide sequence: TGCAGTGCTAGAGTAGCGGGACCGAACACTGAAGCTTTCTTT.

This clonotype showed up just a few times. The V and J genes are TRBV12-3 or TRBV12-4 and TRBJ2-7, with 8 nucleotides matching TRBD1. V trimming: 5 bases; J trimming: 1 base; junction bases outside the gene matches: 7. The CDR3 has 15 residues. In nucleotides, the CDR3 is TGTGCCAGCAGTGCCTCCGGACAGGGATCCTACGAGCAGTACTTC. Its protein product is CASSASGQGSYEQYF.

This clonotype was seen a few times. The chain is built from TRBV28 and TRBJ2-7; D is possibly TRBD1 (6 bases). This CDR3 is 15 amino acids long. The germline CDR1 and CDR2 sequences are MDHEN and SYDVKM. Deletions cut 8 bases from V and 2 bases from J, with 19 bases between. CDR3 residues: CASGRSGHPAYEQYF. The CDR3 DNA reads TGTGCCAGCGGTCGCTCGGGACACCCAGCCTACGAGCAGTACTTC. The full variable domain, rest sourced from reference TRBV28 and TRBJ2-7, is DVKVTQSSRYLVKRTGEKVFLECVQDMDHENMFWYRQDPGLGLRLIYFSYDVKMKEKGDIPEGYSVSREKKERFSLILESASTNQTSMYLCASGRSGHPAYEQYFGPGTRLTVT.

The chain joins TRBV7-2 to TRBJ2-2; 11 nucleotides match TRBD2. This CDR3 region has 16 residues. Germline lookup yields CDR1 SGHTA and CDR2 FQGNSA. The J segment lost 3 bases and the V segment lost 5 bases, leaving 5 bases of the junction unmatched. The DNA of the CDR3 is TGTGCCAGCAGCGCAGTAGCGGGGGGGCACACCGGGGAGCTGTTTTTT. Protein product: CASSAVAGGHTGELFF.

This chain links TRBV3-1 with TRBJ2-5; D call uncertain. CDR3 length: 15 residues. The germline V gene encodes CDR1 LGHDT and CDR2 YNNKEL (reference sequence). V lost 0 bases and J 1 base, leaving 9 bases between the germline ends. CDR3 in DNA: TGTGCCAGCAGCCAAGACGTACAGAGCCAAGAGACCCAGTACTTC. Encoded protein: CASSQDVQSQETQYF.

The genes are TRBV25-1 and TRBJ1-2, with a tentative D call TRBD1 (6 bases). With 4 bases removed from V and 11 bases from J, the gap between germline ends came to 20 bases. The CDR3 covers 14 residues. The germline gives CDR1 MGHDK, CDR2 SYGVNS. The CDR3 DNA reads TGTGCCAGCAGTGCCAGGGAAGTTGCCGGACAGTACACCTTC. Translating gives CASSAREVAGQYTF.

The rearrangement uses TRBV4-3 and TRBJ2-1, with D unclear. V lost 0 bases, J lost 8 bases, and 11 bases lay in between. This CDR3 has 14 residues. Per the germline V gene, CDR1 is LGHNA and CDR2 is YSLEER. The CDR3 DNA is TGCGCCAGCAGCCAAGATCTTATAATCGATGAGCAGTTCTTC. As protein: CASSQDLIIDEQFF.

This chain joins TRBV5-1 and TRBJ1-3; D is possibly TRBD1 (5 bases). Germline V gives CDR1 SGHRS, CDR2 YFSETQ. Trimming stripped 5 bases from V and 4 bases from J, with 25 bases between. CDR3 length: 18 amino acids. This CDR3 reads CASSPPASWTKIGNTIYF. The CDR3 DNA is TGCGCCAGCAGTCCCCCTGCCAGTTGGACAAAAATCGGAAACACCATATATTTT.

The rearrangement uses TRBV27 and TRBJ1-1, with 7 nucleotides matching TRBD1. The CDR3 length is 15 residues. Germline V gives CDR1 MNHEY, CDR2 SMNVEV (reference sequence). J gave up 6 bases and V 3 bases, and 10 bases lay outside the gene matches. The CDR3 coding sequence is TGTGCCAGCAGTTTGGGGCCCGACAGGGCACCTGAAGCTTTCTTT. This codes for CASSLGPDRAPEAFF.